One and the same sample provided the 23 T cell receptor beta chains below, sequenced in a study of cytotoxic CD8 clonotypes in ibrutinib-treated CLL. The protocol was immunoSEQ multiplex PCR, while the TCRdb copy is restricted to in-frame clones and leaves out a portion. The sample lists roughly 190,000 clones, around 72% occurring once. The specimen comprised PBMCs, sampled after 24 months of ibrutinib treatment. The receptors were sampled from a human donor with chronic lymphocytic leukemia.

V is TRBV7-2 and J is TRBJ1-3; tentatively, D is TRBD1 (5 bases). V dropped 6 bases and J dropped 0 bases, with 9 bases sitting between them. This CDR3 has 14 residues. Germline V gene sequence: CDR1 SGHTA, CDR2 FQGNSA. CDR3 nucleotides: TGTGCCAGCAGTAGACAGCCCTCTGGAAACACCATATATTTT. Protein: CASSRQPSGNTIYF. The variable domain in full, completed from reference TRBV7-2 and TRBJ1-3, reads GAGVSQSPSNKVTEKGKDVELRCDPISGHTALYWYRQSLGQGLEFLIYFQGNSAPDKSGLPSDRFSAERTGGSVSTLTIQRTQQEDSAVYLCASSRQPSGNTIYFGEGSWLTVV.

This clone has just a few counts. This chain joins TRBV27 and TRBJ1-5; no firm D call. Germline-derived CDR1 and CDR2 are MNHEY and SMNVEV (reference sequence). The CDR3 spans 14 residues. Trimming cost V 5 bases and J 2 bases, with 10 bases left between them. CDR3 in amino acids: CASSDLSGNQPQHF. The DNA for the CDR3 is TGTGCCAGCAGTGACCTTTCTGGCAATCAGCCCCAGCATTTT.

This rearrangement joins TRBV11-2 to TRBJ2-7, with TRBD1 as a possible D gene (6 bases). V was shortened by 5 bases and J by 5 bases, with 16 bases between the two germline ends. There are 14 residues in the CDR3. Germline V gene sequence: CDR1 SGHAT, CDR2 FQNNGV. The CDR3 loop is CASSPTRGTHEQYF. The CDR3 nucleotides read TGTGCCAGCAGCCCAACAAGGGGGACCCACGAGCAGTACTTC.

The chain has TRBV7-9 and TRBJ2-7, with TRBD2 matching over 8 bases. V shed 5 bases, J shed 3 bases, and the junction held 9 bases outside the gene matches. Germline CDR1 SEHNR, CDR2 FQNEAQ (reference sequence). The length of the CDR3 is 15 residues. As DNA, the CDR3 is TGTGCCAGCAGCCCGGTAGCGGGAAACCGCTACGAGCAGTACTTC. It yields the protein CASSPVAGNRYEQYF.

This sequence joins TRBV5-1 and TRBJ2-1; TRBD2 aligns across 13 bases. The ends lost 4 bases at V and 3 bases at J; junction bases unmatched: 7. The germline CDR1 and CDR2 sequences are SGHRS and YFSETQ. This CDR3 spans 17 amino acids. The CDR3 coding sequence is TGCGCCAGCAGCACCGGACTAGCGGGAGTCCTCTACAATGAGCAGTTCTTC. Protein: CASSTGLAGVLYNEQFF.

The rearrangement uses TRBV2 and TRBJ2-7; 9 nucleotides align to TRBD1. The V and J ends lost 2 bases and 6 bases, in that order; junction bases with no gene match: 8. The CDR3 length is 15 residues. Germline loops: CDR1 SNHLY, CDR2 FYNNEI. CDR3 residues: CASSEFGTGNSEQYF. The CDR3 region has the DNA TGTGCCAGCAGTGAATTCGGGACAGGGAATAGCGAGCAGTACTTC.

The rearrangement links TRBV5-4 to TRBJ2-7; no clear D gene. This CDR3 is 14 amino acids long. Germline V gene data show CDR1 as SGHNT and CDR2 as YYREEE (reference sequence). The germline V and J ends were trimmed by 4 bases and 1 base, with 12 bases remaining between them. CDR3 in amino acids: CASSQKDGSYEQYF. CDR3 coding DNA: TGTGCCAGCAGCCAAAAGGACGGATCCTACGAGCAGTACTTC.

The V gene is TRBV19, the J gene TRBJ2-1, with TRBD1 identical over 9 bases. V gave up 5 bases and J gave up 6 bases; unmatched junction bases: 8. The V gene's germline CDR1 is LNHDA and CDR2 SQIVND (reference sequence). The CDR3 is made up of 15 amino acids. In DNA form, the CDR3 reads TGTGCCAGTAGTCTCGGGACAGGGAGGGCCAATGAGCAGTTCTTC. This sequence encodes CASSLGTGRANEQFF.

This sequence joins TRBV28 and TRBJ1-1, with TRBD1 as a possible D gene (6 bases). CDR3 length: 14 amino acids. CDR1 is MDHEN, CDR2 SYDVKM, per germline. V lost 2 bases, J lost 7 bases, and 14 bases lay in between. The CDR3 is CASSLVARRGEAFF. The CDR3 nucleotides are TGTGCCAGCAGTTTAGTGGCCCGCAGGGGTGAAGCTTTCTTT. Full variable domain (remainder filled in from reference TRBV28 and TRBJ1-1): DVKVTQSSRYLVKRTGEKVFLECVQDMDHENMFWYRQDPGLGLRLIYFSYDVKMKEKGDIPEGYSVSREKKERFSLILESASTNQTSMYLCASSLVARRGEAFFGQGTRLTVV.

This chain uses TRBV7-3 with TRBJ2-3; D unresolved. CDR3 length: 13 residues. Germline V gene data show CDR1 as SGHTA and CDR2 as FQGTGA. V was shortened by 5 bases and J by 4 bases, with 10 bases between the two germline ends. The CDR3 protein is CASSPGLADTQYF. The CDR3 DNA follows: TGTGCCAGCAGCCCGGGTCTTGCAGATACGCAGTATTTT.

The CDR3 sequence is CATETGFGNEQYF. The CDR3 DNA reads TGTGCCACCGAGACAGGCTTTGGGAACGAGCAGTACTTC. This chain uses TRBV2 with TRBJ2-7, with a weak D call TRBD1 (6 bases). The CDR3 loop spans 13 amino acids. The V gene lost 10 bases and the J gene lost 5 bases, with 18 bases spanning the gap. The germline V gene encodes CDR1 SNHLY and CDR2 FYNNEI.

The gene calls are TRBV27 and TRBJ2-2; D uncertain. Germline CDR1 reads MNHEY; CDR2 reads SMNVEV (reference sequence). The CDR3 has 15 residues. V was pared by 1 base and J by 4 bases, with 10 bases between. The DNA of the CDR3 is TGTGCCAGCAGTTTATTGGTCATGGGCACCGGGGAGCTGTTTTTT. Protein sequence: CASSLLVMGTGELFF.

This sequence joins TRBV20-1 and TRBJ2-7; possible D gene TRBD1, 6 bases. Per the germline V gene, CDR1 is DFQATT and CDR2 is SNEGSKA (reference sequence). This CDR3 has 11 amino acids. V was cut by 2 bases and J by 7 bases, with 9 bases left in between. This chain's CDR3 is CSARLDREQYF. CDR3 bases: TGCAGTGCTAGACTTGACAGGGAGCAGTACTTC.

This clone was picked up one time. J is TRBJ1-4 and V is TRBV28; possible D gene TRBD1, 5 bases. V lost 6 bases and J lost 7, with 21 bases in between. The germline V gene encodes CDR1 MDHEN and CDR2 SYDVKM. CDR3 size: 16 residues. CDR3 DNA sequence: TGTGCCAGCAGGATCGTGTCATCTCGGGGGGGTGAAAAACTGTTTTTT. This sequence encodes CASRIVSSRGGEKLFF. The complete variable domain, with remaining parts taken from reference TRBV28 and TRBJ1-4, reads DVKVTQSSRYLVKRTGEKVFLECVQDMDHENMFWYRQDPGLGLRLIYFSYDVKMKEKGDIPEGYSVSREKKERFSLILESASTNQTSMYLCASRIVSSRGGEKLFFGSGTQLSVL.

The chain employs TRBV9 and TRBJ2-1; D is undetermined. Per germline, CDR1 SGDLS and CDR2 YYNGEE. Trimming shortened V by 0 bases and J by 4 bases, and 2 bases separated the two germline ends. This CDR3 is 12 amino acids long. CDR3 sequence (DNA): TGTGCCAGCAGCGTAGTTTACAATGAGCAGTTCTTC. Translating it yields CASSVVYNEQFF. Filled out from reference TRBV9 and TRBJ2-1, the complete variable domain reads DSGVTQTPKHLITATGQRVTLRCSPRSGDLSVYWYQQSLDQGLQFLIQYYNGEERAKGNILERFSAQQFPDLHSELNLSSLELGDSALYFCASSVVYNEQFFGPGTRLTVL.

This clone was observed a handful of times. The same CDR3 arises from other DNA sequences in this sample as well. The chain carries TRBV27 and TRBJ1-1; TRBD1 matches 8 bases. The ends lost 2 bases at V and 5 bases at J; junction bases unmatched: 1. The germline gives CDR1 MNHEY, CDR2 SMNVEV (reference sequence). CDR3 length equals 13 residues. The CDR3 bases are TGTGCCAGCAGTTTAAACAGGGGGACTGAAGCTTTCTTT. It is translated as CASSLNRGTEAFF.

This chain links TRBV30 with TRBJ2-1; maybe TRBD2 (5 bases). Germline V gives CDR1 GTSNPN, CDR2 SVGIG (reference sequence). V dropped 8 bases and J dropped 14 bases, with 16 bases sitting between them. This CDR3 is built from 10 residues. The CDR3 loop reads CAGGATQEFF. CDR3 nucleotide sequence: TGTGCCGGAGGCGCGACTCAGGAGTTCTTC.

CDR3 in amino acids: CASSYGTGGEEQYF. Written as DNA, the CDR3 is TGTGCCAGCAGTTACGGGACAGGGGGCGAGGAGCAGTACTTC. The rearrangement joins TRBV6-5 to TRBJ2-7, with 12 positions matching TRBD1. J gave up 7 bases and V 2 bases, and 3 bases lay outside the gene matches. Looked up from germline, CDR1 is MNHEY and CDR2 is SVGAGI. The length of the CDR3 is 14 residues.

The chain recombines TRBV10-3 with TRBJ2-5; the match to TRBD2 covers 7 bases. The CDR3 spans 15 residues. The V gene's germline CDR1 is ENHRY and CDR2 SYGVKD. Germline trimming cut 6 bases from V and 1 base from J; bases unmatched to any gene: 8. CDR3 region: CAIRRSLAAQETQYF. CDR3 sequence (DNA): TGTGCCATCAGGCGCTCCCTAGCGGCCCAAGAGACCCAGTACTTC.

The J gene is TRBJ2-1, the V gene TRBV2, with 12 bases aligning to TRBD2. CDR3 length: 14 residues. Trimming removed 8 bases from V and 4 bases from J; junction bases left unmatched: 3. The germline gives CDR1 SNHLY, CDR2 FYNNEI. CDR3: CASAGLAGYNEQFF. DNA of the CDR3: TGTGCCAGCGCCGGACTAGCGGGGTACAATGAGCAGTTCTTC.

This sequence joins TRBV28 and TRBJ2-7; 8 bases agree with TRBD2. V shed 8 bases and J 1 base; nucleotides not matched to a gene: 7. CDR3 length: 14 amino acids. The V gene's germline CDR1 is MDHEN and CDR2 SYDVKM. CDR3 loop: CASRGGIGSYEQYF. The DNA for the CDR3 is TGTGCCAGCCGGGGGGGCATTGGATCCTACGAGCAGTACTTC.

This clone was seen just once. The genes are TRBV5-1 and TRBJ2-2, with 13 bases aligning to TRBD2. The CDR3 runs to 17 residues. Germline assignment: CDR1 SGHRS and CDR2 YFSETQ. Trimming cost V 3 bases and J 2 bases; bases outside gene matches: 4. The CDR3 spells CASSWTSGSLNTGELFF. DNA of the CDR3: TGCGCCAGCAGCTGGACTAGCGGGAGTCTAAACACCGGGGAGCTGTTTTTT.

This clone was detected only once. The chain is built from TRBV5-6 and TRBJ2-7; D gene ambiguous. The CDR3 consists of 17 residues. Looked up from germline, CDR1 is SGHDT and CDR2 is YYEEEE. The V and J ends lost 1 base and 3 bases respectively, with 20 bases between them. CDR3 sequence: CASSLIGTTVGGYEQYF. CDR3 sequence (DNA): TGTGCCAGCAGCTTGATCGGCACTACGGTGGGCGGCTACGAGCAGTACTTC.